A single sample gave rise to the 30 T cell receptor beta chains below, sequenced in a study of beta chain features in type 1 diabetes. Reverse transcribing all isolated RNA meant expressed TCRB transcripts were sequenced. Produced via immunoSEQ multiplex PCR; TCRdb's table is partial and in-frame only. The data hold roughly 310,000 clones, with 9.5% to 12% observed a single time. The sequencing input was naive CD4+ T cells from blood. The origin of the receptors is a woman aged 30 to 39 in good health.

The J gene is TRBJ2-6, the V gene TRBV5-1; D is possibly TRBD1 (5 bases). Between the trimmed V and J ends, which lost 2 bases and 0 bases, there was a span of 12 bases. The CDR3 spans 17 residues. Germline V gives CDR1 SGHRS, CDR2 YFSETQ. For the CDR3, the DNA is TGCGCCAGCAGCTTTTTCCAGGGTAACTCTGGGGCCAACGTCCTGACTTTC. This translates into CASSFFQGNSGANVLTF. The variable domain in full, completed from reference TRBV5-1 and TRBJ2-6, reads KAGVTQTPRYLIKTRGQQVTLSCSPISGHRSVSWYQQTPGQGLQFLFEYFSETQRNKGNFPGRFSGRQFSNSRSEMNVSTLELGDSALYLCASSFFQGNSGANVLTFGAGSRLTVL.

The chain couples TRBV5-4 to TRBJ2-5; D is unresolved. This CDR3 region has 14 residues. Germline V lookup: CDR1 SGHNT, CDR2 YYREEE (reference sequence). Trimming pared 4 bases from V and 5 bases from J, leaving 15 bases between. The CDR3 sequence: CASSQGDPGETQYF. The CDR3 DNA is TGTGCCAGCAGCCAAGGTGACCCCGGGGAGACCCAGTACTTC.

J is TRBJ2-7 and V is TRBV5-6; 7 nucleotides align to TRBD2. Germline V CDR1 and CDR2: SGHDT, YYEEEE. Germline trimming cut 1 base from V and 3 bases from J; bases unmatched to any gene: 7. This CDR3 has 15 residues. For the CDR3, the DNA is TGTGCCAGCAGCTTGCTTGCAGCGGGACTCTACGAGCAGTACTTC. Translated: CASSLLAAGLYEQYF.

This rearrangement joins TRBV30 to TRBJ1-2, with D uncertain. V shed 0 bases and J shed 14 bases, with 13 bases lying between them. CDR3 length equals 11 residues. CDR1 GTSNPN and CDR2 SVGIG come from the germline V gene (reference sequence). This CDR3 is CAWSVRGRLTF. The CDR3 DNA is TGTGCCTGGAGTGTTAGAGGCCGCCTAACCTTC.

This clone was observed a few times. The gene calls are TRBV7-3 and TRBJ1-5; D gene ambiguous. The length of the CDR3 is 15 residues. V was shortened by 5 bases and J by 4 bases, with 15 bases between the two germline ends. Germline V CDR1 and CDR2: SGHTA, FQGTGA. CDR3 region: CASSTPPTQNQPQHF. In DNA, the CDR3 is TGTGCCAGCAGCACCCCACCGACACAGAATCAGCCCCAGCATTTT.

The chain has TRBV9 and TRBJ2-1, with 13 bases matching TRBD2. The ends lost 4 bases at V and 2 bases at J; junction bases unmatched: 6. The CDR3 covers 17 residues. Germline V gives CDR1 SGDLS, CDR2 YYNGEE. The CDR3 loop reads CASSPRTSGSAYNEQFF. The CDR3 DNA is TGTGCCAGCAGCCCTCGGACTAGCGGGAGTGCCTACAATGAGCAGTTCTTC.

The table lists this clone with a few counts. This chain connects TRBV7-2 to TRBJ2-6; D possibly corresponds to TRBD1 (5 bases). V was shortened by 1 base and J by 0 bases, with 10 bases between the two germline ends. CDR3 length equals 17 residues. The V gene's germline CDR1 is SGHTA and CDR2 FQGNSA. The CDR3 nucleotides are TGTGCCAGCAGCTTAGTTCGGCAGGGCTCTGGGGCCAACGTCCTGACTTTC. Its protein is CASSLVRQGSGANVLTF.

This clone was observed a handful of times. The rearrangement links TRBV7-9 to TRBJ2-7, with a tentative D call TRBD2 (5 bases). The CDR3 is 14 residues long. Trimming took 4 bases from V and 4 from J, leaving 14 bases between them. Per germline, CDR1 SEHNR and CDR2 FQNEAQ (reference sequence). The DNA of the CDR3 is TGTGCCAGCAGCTCAAGCGGAGTACTTTACGAGCAGTACTTC. Residues: CASSSSGVLYEQYF.

CDR3 in DNA: TGTGCCAGCAGTTCAGCGGGGACGCGAGAGACCCAGTACTTC. Translation gives CASSSAGTRETQYF. The rearrangement joins TRBV7-2 to TRBJ2-5; 7 nucleotides align to TRBD2. J was trimmed by 4 bases and V by 6 bases; bases with no gene match: 8. CDR1 SGHTA and CDR2 FQGNSA come from the germline V gene. The CDR3 runs to 14 residues.

This chain links TRBV28 with TRBJ2-6; D possibly corresponds to TRBD1 (6 bases). Trimming cost V 6 bases and J 4 bases, with 13 bases left between them. The CDR3 covers 15 residues. Germline values: CDR1 MDHEN, CDR2 SYDVKM. CDR3 coding DNA: TGTGCCAGCAGCTCCTCAGGGGAAGGGGCCAACGTCCTGACTTTC. It specifies CASSSSGEGANVLTF.

The chain links TRBV9 to TRBJ2-1, with a weak D call TRBD2 (5 bases). V was clipped by 0 bases and J by 4 bases, with 14 bases between them. The germline V gene has CDR1 SGDLS and CDR2 YYNGEE. The CDR3 contains 16 residues. CDR3 nucleotide sequence: TGTGCCAGCAGCGTAGGAGGTCGAGGGTCGTACAATGAGCAGTTCTTC. This encodes CASSVGGRGSYNEQFF.

The sample holds a few counts of this clone. V and J are TRBV4-3 and TRBJ2-2, with D possibly being TRBD2 (6 bases). The CDR3 runs to 18 residues. V dropped 3 bases and J dropped 4 bases, with 21 bases sitting between them. Germline-derived CDR1 and CDR2 are LGHNA and YSLEER. CDR3 nucleotide sequence: TGCGCCAGCAGCCAGAACCCCGTTTATAGCGGAACCACCGGGGAGCTGTTTTTT. Protein: CASSQNPVYSGTTGELFF.

This clone was found a few times. The V call is TRBV6-5, the J call TRBJ1-1; a weak D match, TRBD1 (5 bases). The germline CDR1 and CDR2 sequences are MNHEY and SVGAGI. The CDR3 is 14 amino acids. V was trimmed by 0 bases and J by 10 bases, leaving 15 bases between them. The CDR3 sequence is CASSYSAAVGGAFF. The CDR3 DNA reads as TGTGCCAGCAGTTACTCCGCGGCCGTCGGGGGAGCTTTCTTT.

This sequence joins TRBV7-2 and TRBJ2-3, with 7 bases that match TRBD2. J lost 4 bases, V lost 4 bases, and 8 bases had no gene match. Per germline, CDR1 SGHTA and CDR2 FQGNSA. This CDR3 has 15 amino acids. CDR3: CASSSRLAGADTQYF. The CDR3 DNA is TGTGCCAGCAGCTCGAGACTAGCAGGAGCAGATACGCAGTATTTT.

This clone was counted only a few times. The DNA for the CDR3 is TGTGCCAGCAGCTTAGGGGCCCGGTCGAACGAAAAACTGTTTTTT. Its translation is CASSLGARSNEKLFF. The rearrangement joins TRBV11-2 to TRBJ1-4, with D hard to call. The V gene's germline CDR1 is SGHAT and CDR2 FQNNGV. The CDR3 has 15 residues. Trimming took off 1 base at V and 8 bases at J, with 14 bases between the two ends.

V and J are TRBV7-9 and TRBJ1-4, with 10 bases lining up with TRBD1. This CDR3 comprises 14 residues. Trimming cost V 4 bases and J 7 bases; bases outside gene matches: 3. In germline, CDR1 is SEHNR, CDR2 FQNEAQ (reference sequence). The CDR3 sequence: CASSYWDRGEKLFF. In DNA form, the CDR3 reads TGTGCCAGCAGCTACTGGGACAGGGGTGAAAAACTGTTTTTT.

The chain couples TRBV11-2 to TRBJ2-3; D is unclear. Trimming pared 2 bases from V and 9 bases from J, leaving 6 bases between. The CDR3 loop spans 11 amino acids. CDR1 is SGHAT, CDR2 FQNNGV, per germline. CDR3 in DNA: TGTGCCAGCAGCTTAATGAGGACGCAGTATTTT. Translation gives CASSLMRTQYF.

The chain uses TRBV7-3 and TRBJ2-7; 7 bases are a match to TRBD1. The CDR3 has 13 residues. Trimming removed 3 bases from V and 7 bases from J; junction bases left unmatched: 6. Germline V gene lookup returns CDR1 SGHTA and CDR2 FQGTGA. CDR3 protein: CASSLNRGLEQYF. DNA of the CDR3: TGTGCCAGCAGCTTGAACAGGGGTCTGGAGCAGTACTTC.

This sequence joins TRBV11-1 and TRBJ2-1, with a possible D match to TRBD2 (6 bases). Germline V gene data show CDR1 as SGHAT and CDR2 as FQDESV (reference sequence). V lost 2 bases and J 5 bases, leaving 16 bases between the germline ends. The CDR3 contains 16 residues. CDR3 region: CASSLRAGRGHNEQFF. In nucleotides, the CDR3 is TGTGCCAGCAGCTTAAGGGCGGGAAGGGGCCACAATGAGCAGTTCTTC.

Only a few counts were recorded for this clone. The V gene is TRBV28, the J gene TRBJ1-2; 7 positions agree with TRBD1. After removal of 5 bases from V and 0 bases from J, the junction contained 6 bases not matched to a gene. The CDR3 has 15 amino acids. Germline V gives CDR1 MDHEN, CDR2 SYDVKM. The CDR3 loop is CASSTGTASNYGYTF. The CDR3 nucleotides are TGTGCCAGCAGTACAGGGACAGCCTCTAACTATGGCTACACCTTC.

V and J are TRBV13 and TRBJ2-7, with a tentative D call TRBD2 (5 bases). CDR3 length: 15 residues. V was trimmed by 1 base and J by 2 bases, leaving 12 bases between them. Germline V gene data show CDR1 as PRHDT and CDR2 as FYEKMQ (reference sequence). The CDR3 DNA sequence: TGTGCCAGCAGCTTAGCGGGAACCCTAACCTACGAGCAGTACTTC. It is translated as CASSLAGTLTYEQYF.

A few counts support this clone. This rearrangement joins TRBV28 to TRBJ2-7, with D tentatively TRBD2 (6 bases). There are 11 residues in the CDR3. CDR1 is MDHEN, CDR2 SYDVKM, per germline. Deletions cut 3 bases from V and 13 bases from J, with 13 bases between. This chain's CDR3 is CASSFVTRTYF. CDR3 DNA: TGTGCCAGCAGTTTCGTGACTAGGACTTACTTC.

This clone was counted only a few times. The chain uses TRBV9 and TRBJ2-1, with D possibly matching TRBD1 (5 bases). V was clipped by 5 bases and J by 6 bases, with 9 bases between them. This CDR3 spans 12 amino acids. Germline CDR1 SGDLS, CDR2 YYNGEE. CDR3 amino acids: CASSPRVNEQFF. In DNA form, the CDR3 reads TGTGCCAGCAGTCCCAGGGTCAATGAGCAGTTCTTC.

This chain links TRBV7-3 with TRBJ2-6; D is perhaps TRBD1 (5 bases). The CDR3 totals 18 residues. The germline gives CDR1 SGHTA, CDR2 FQGTGA. With 2 bases removed from V and 0 bases from J, the gap between germline ends came to 14 bases. The CDR3 DNA follows: TGTGCCAGCAGCTTACTCCCAGGGCCTCGCTCTGGGGCCAACGTCCTGACTTTC. Its translation: CASSLLPGPRSGANVLTF.

This clone occurred once. This sequence joins TRBV7-8 and TRBJ2-1, with D tentatively TRBD2 (6 bases). Trimming shortened V by 3 bases and J by 6 bases, and 12 bases separated the two germline ends. The CDR3 sequence is 14 residues long. The V gene's germline CDR1 is SGHVS and CDR2 FQNEAQ. In DNA form, the CDR3 reads TGTGCCAGCAGCTTCCAAAGCGGGCCCAATGAGCAGTTCTTC. Its translation: CASSFQSGPNEQFF.

The table lists this clone with a few counts. The chain employs TRBV5-5 and TRBJ2-5, with TRBD2 identical over 12 bases. Germline V gene lookup returns CDR1 SGHKS and CDR2 YYEKEE (reference sequence). This CDR3 spans 20 amino acids. With V trimmed by 2 bases and J by 7 bases, 21 bases remained unmatched. The CDR3 here is CASSFWLAGGDPLKGWTQYF. The CDR3 DNA follows: TGTGCCAGCAGCTTTTGGCTAGCGGGAGGGGACCCGCTAAAAGGATGGACCCAGTACTTC.

J is TRBJ1-5 and V is TRBV5-1; D may be TRBD1 (6 bases). The germline V and J ends were trimmed by 4 bases and 4 bases, with 15 bases remaining between them. CDR3 length equals 15 residues. The germline V gene has CDR1 SGHRS and CDR2 YFSETQ. The CDR3 loop is CASSLDGQLNQPQHF. The CDR3 bases are TGCGCCAGCAGCCTTGATGGACAGTTAAATCAGCCCCAGCATTTT.

This chain links TRBV18 with TRBJ1-1; D is perhaps TRBD1 (5 bases). V shed 3 bases and J shed 3 bases, with 11 bases lying between them. The CDR3 has 14 amino acids. Germline loops: CDR1 KGHSH, CDR2 LQKENI. The CDR3 sequence: CASSPQKGYTEAFF. The CDR3 DNA sequence: TGTGCCAGCTCACCCCAAAAGGGGTACACTGAAGCTTTCTTT.

In its sample, this clone was seen a few times. The chain employs TRBV27 and TRBJ2-7; 11 positions match TRBD2. The CDR3 spans 17 residues. Looked up from germline, CDR1 is MNHEY and CDR2 is SMNVEV (reference sequence). Losses at the gene ends were 5 bases for V and 2 bases for J; bases not matched to a gene: 11. CDR3 sequence (DNA): TGTGCCAGCAGTACATCCGGGACTAGCGGACCTCCCTACGAGCAGTACTTC. It translates to CASSTSGTSGPPYEQYF.

This clone appeared a few times. CDR3 in amino acids: CAWNQGDYGYTF. In nucleotides, the CDR3 is TGTGCCTGGAATCAGGGGGACTATGGCTACACCTTC. The chain employs TRBV30 and TRBJ1-2; 7 nucleotides match TRBD1. This CDR3 is built from 12 residues. The ends lost 4 bases at V and 3 bases at J; junction bases unmatched: 2. CDR1 is GTSNPN and CDR2 is SVGIG in the germline V gene (reference sequence).